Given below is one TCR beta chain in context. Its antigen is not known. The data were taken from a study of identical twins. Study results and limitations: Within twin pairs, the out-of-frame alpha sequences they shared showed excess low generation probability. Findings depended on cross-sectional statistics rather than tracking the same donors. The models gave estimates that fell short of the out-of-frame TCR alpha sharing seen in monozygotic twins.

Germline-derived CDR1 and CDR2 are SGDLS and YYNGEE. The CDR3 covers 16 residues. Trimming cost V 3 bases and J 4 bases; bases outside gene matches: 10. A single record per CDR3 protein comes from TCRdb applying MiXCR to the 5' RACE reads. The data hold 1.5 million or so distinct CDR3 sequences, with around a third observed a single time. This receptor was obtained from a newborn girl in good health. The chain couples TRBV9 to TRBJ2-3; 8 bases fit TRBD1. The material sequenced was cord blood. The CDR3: CASSDPGQGGADTQYF. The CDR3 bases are TGTGCCAGCAGCGACCCTGGACAGGGAGGCGCAGATACGCAGTATTTT.